This is a list of T cell receptor beta chains from one sample in a study of blood T cell repertoires in COVID-19. Method: immunoSEQ multiplex PCR; TCRdb's copy keeps in-frame clones and lacks some. Among tens of thousands of clones, about 92% were seen once, and the ten largest hold 0.4% to 0.55%. Sequenced: peripheral blood. The receptors derive from a man aged 50 to 59 with COVID-19, enrolled during active disease. Each CDR3 is given with its conserved first and last residue. A D gene is named only where the DNA matches it firmly. Clone sizes are given selectively: once, few, many, or a class where the clone is expanded.

clone_size	v_call	j_call	d_call	cdr3_aa	cdr3_nt
-	TRBV25-1	TRBJ1-2	-	CASSDSLGHRGYTF	TGTGCCAGCAGTGATTCCCTCGGTCACCGCGGCTACACCTTC
-	TRBV2	TRBJ1-2	-	CASIGGRPKGYTF	TGTGCCAGCATAGGAGGGCGTCCGAAAGGCTACACCTTC
-	TRBV12-3/TRBV12-4	TRBJ2-3	-	CASRRGFTDTQYF	TGTGCCAGCAGGCGAGGATTCACAGATACGCAGTATTTT
-	TRBV27	TRBJ1-3	-	CASSPGFDGNTIYF	TGTGCCAGCAGTCCGGGTTTTGATGGAAACACCATATATTTT
-	TRBV5-1	TRBJ1-1	TRBD1	CASSWGQGLEAEAFF	TGCGCCAGCAGCTGGGGACAGGGGCTGGAGGCTGAAGCTTTCTTT
-	TRBV4-1	TRBJ1-2	-	CASSQAKGAGRREIYGYTF	TGCGCCAGCAGCCAAGCAAAGGGTGCCGGGAGGCGGGAGATCTATGGCTACACCTTC
-	TRBV18	TRBJ1-2	-	CASSLQDRATYGYTF	TGTGCCAGCTCACTCCAGGACAGAGCTACCTATGGCTACACCTTC
-	TRBV19	TRBJ1-3	TRBD1	CATSDRGAGNTIYF	TGTGCCACCTCGGACAGGGGGGCTGGAAACACCATATATTTT
-	TRBV4-1	TRBJ2-2	TRBD1	CASSQDRDRNDGELFF	TGCGCCAGCAGCCAAGACCGGGACAGGAATGACGGGGAGCTGTTTTTT
-	TRBV19	TRBJ2-1	TRBD2	CASSGGLAGEYEQFF	TGTGCCAGTAGTGGAGGACTAGCGGGAGAGTATGAGCAGTTCTTC
-	TRBV2	TRBJ2-2	TRBD2	CASDNRAGERAGELFF	TGTGCCAGCGATAACCGAGCGGGAGAAAGGGCCGGGGAGCTGTTTTTT
-	TRBV5-1	TRBJ2-5	TRBD1	CASSSGTGEIETQYF	TGCGCCAGCAGCTCCGGGACAGGGGAGATAGAGACCCAGTACTTC
-	TRBV28	TRBJ2-2	TRBD1	CASLDRGRTGELFF	TGTGCCAGCCTGGACAGGGGTCGGACCGGGGAGCTGTTTTTT
-	TRBV12-5	TRBJ2-2	TRBD2	CASGLVQRTSGSRITGELFF	TGTGCTAGTGGTTTGGTACAGCGGACTAGCGGCTCTCGGATAACCGGGGAGCTGTTTTTT
-	TRBV5-1	TRBJ1-5	-	CASRVTANSNQPQHF	TGCGCCAGTCGGGTGACGGCGAATAGCAATCAGCCCCAGCATTTT
-	TRBV6-1	TRBJ1-2	-	CASSEARSYGYTF	TGTGCCAGCAGTGAAGCCAGGTCCTATGGCTACACCTTC
-	TRBV29-1	TRBJ2-5	TRBD1	CSVAGTGGSGETQYF	TGCAGCGTGGCCGGGACAGGGGGCTCAGGGGAGACCCAGTACTTC
-	TRBV28	TRBJ2-7	-	CASSLLVSLYEQYF	TGTGCCAGCAGTTTACTAGTCTCGTTGTACGAGCAGTACTTC
-	TRBV28	TRBJ2-2	TRBD2	CASSFPTSGRIRGELFF	TGTGCCAGCAGTTTCCCCACTAGCGGGAGAATTCGGGGGGAGCTGTTTTTT
-	TRBV6-2/TRBV6-3	TRBJ2-1	-	CASSFRTPNNEQFF	TGTGCCAGCAGTTTCAGGACTCCCAACAATGAGCAGTTCTTC
-	TRBV4-1	TRBJ2-1	-	CASSQILDSYNEQFF	TGCGCCAGCAGCCAAATCTTAGACTCCTACAATGAGCAGTTCTTC
-	TRBV3-1/TRBV3-2	TRBJ2-3	-	CASSQGTHTDTQYF	TGTGCCAGCAGCCAAGGGACTCACACAGATACGCAGTATTTT
-	TRBV28	TRBJ2-7	-	CASSQQGVKQYF	TGTGCCAGCAGCCAACAGGGCGTCAAGCAGTACTTC
-	TRBV6-6	TRBJ2-1	-	CASRLSAGGMSDEQFF	TGTGCCAGCCGCCTCTCCGCCGGGGGAATGTCCGATGAGCAGTTCTTC
-	TRBV25-1	TRBJ2-3	-	CASSDRARGRTDTQYF	TGTGCCAGCAGTGACCGTGCCAGGGGCCGCACAGATACGCAGTATTTT
once	TRBV11-2	TRBJ2-3	-	CASSALLSADTQYF	TGTGCCAGCAGCGCACTGCTAAGCGCCGATACGCAGTATTTT
-	TRBV7-3	TRBJ2-7	TRBD1	CASSQDRGGYEQYF	TGTGCCAGCAGCCAGGACAGGGGAGGGTACGAGCAGTACTTC
-	TRBV4-1	TRBJ2-4	TRBD2	CASSQAWVASRGENIQYF	TGCGCCAGCAGCCAAGCTTGGGTAGCCTCCCGGGGGGAAAACATTCAGTACTTC
-	TRBV7-9	TRBJ2-7	-	CASSLATAGGIHEQYF	TGTGCCAGCAGCTTAGCGACGGCAGGGGGGATCCACGAGCAGTACTTC
-	TRBV5-5	TRBJ1-5	-	CASSWAGDWQPQHF	TGTGCCAGCAGCTGGGCTGGGGACTGGCAGCCCCAGCATTTT
medium-sized	TRBV19	TRBJ1-2	-	CASSNQGTRSGYTF	TGTGCCAGTAGTAACCAGGGGACAAGAAGTGGCTACACCTTC
-	TRBV11-2	TRBJ1-1	TRBD1	CASRNRRGQGDTEAFF	TGTGCCAGCAGGAACCGCCGGGGACAGGGGGACACTGAAGCTTTCTTT
-	TRBV2	TRBJ1-6	-	CASSGTNSPLHF	TGTGCCAGCAGTGGGACAAATTCACCCCTCCACTTT
once	TRBV2	TRBJ2-5	TRBD1	CASTGNRGETQYF	TGTGCCAGCACCGGGAACAGGGGAGAGACCCAGTACTTC
-	TRBV20-1	TRBJ1-5	-	CSASRGNQPQHF	TGCAGTGCTAGTCGGGGGAATCAGCCCCAGCATTTT